This T cell receptor (beta chain) was identified in a study of cytomegalovirus exposure and HLA in healthy donors. A multiplex PCR was run with 60 Vbeta primers and 13 Jbeta primers. Data came from immunoSEQ multiplex PCR; TCRdb stores just in-frame clones and leaves some out. The repertoire includes roughly 130,000 clones, roughly 82% of them detected once, and 11% sits in the top ten. Only one count was recorded for this clone. V lost 5 bases to trimming and J lost 1 base; unmatched junction nucleotides: 5. CDR1 and CDR2 from the germline V gene are LNHDA and SQIVND (reference sequence). The CDR3 contains 16 residues.

The material sequenced was PBMCs. This chain joins TRBV19 and TRBJ2-2; 9 bases agree with TRBD1. The TCR was taken from a male donor in good health and CMV-seropositive. The CDR3 here is CASSAPGQGNTGELFF. For the CDR3, the DNA is TGTGCCAGTAGTGCCCCGGGACAGGGGAACACCGGGGAGCTGTTTTTT.